This T cell receptor (beta chain) comes out of a study of T cells in Graves' hyperthyroidism and ophthalmopathy. Study outcomes and limitations: The model foresaw ophthalmopathy a median roughly 6.6 months prior to onset.

Absent ophthalmopathy progression within 18 months defined stable Graves' hyperthyroidism. Patients showing uncontrolled infection, other autoimmune disease, pregnancy or lactation were ineligible. The CDR3 regions of TCR beta were amplified from RNA transcripts. HTBI primers were the set used in a first-round RT-PCR of the TCR CDR3. One entry per CDR3 protein, called by TCRdb with MiXCR from the multiplex PCR reads. Of around 180,000 distinct CDR3 sequences detected, about a sixth appear once; the ten largest clones hold around 29%. CDR1 LGHNT and CDR2 FRNRAP come from the germline V gene. Trimming removed 0 bases from V and 3 bases from J; junction bases left unmatched: 10. The CDR3 runs 17 residues. In its sample, this clonotype was seen many times. The antigen is not known.

The chain is built from TRBV12-5 and TRBJ1-2; TRBD1 agrees at 7 bases. This TCR was sampled from a woman in her fifties or sixties with Graves' hyperthyroidism. Sequenced: blood. The CDR3: CASGLVQGTHSHYGYTF. The CDR3 DNA reads as TGTGCTAGTGGTTTGGTACAGGGGACTCATAGTCACTATGGCTACACCTTC.